These T cell receptor beta chains were read from a single sample in a study of beta chain features in type 1 diabetes. Only in-frame clones appear in the TCRdb table, and some are missing; sequencing was by immunoSEQ multiplex PCR. The table includes 350,000 to 400,000 clones, around 12% detected once. The sample taken for sequencing was naive CD4+ T cells from blood. The receptors derive from a woman aged 18-29 years with type 1 diabetes. The CDR3 runs from the conserved cysteine through the conserved F or W. A D gene is named only where the DNA matches it firmly. Part of the rows lack a size; the others show once, few, many or a class for expanded clones.

clone_size	v_call	j_call	d_call	cdr3_aa	cdr3_nt
few	TRBV28	TRBJ1-5	-	CASRGGNQPQHF	TGTGCCAGCAGGGGGGGAAATCAGCCCCAGCATTTT
few	TRBV28	TRBJ2-1	-	CASVGTVHQLDEQFF	TGTGCCAGCGTTGGAACAGTACATCAGCTGGATGAGCAGTTCTTC
-	TRBV14	TRBJ1-2	TRBD1	CASSLRGLGYTF	TGTGCCAGCAGCCTCAGGGGGCTTGGCTACACCTTC
few	TRBV7-3	TRBJ2-3	-	CASSSSSRTQYF	TGTGCCAGCAGCTCTTCGAGCCGTACGCAGTATTTT
few	TRBV30	TRBJ2-7	TRBD1	CAWSRQGSEQYF	TGTGCCTGGAGTCGACAGGGAAGCGAGCAGTACTTC
-	TRBV7-2	TRBJ2-5	TRBD1	CASSFRQGQETQYF	TGTGCCAGCAGCTTCAGACAGGGACAAGAGACCCAGTACTTC
once	TRBV5-4	TRBJ2-3	-	CASSSQGTDTQYF	TGTGCCAGCAGCTCCCAGGGCACAGATACGCAGTATTTT
-	TRBV28	TRBJ2-7	-	CASSFPHYEQYF	TGTGCCAGCAGTTTTCCCCATTACGAGCAGTACTTC
few	TRBV19	TRBJ2-1	TRBD2	CASSIAGGSSYNEQFF	TGTGCCAGTAGTATTGCGGGGGGTAGCTCCTACAATGAGCAGTTCTTC
-	TRBV6-5	TRBJ1-2	TRBD1	CASSTPGQGLYGYTF	TGTGCCAGCAGCACCCCGGGACAGGGATTATATGGCTACACCTTC
few	TRBV30	TRBJ1-1	-	CAWSLYTEAFF	TGTGCCTGGAGCCTTTACACTGAAGCTTTCTTT
few	TRBV7-2	TRBJ1-2	-	CASSLGFEEAAYGYTF	TGTGCCAGCAGCTTAGGCTTCGAAGAGGCAGCCTATGGCTACACCTTC
few	TRBV28	TRBJ1-1	TRBD1	CASSPRQGRVNTEAFF	TGTGCCAGCAGTCCCCGACAGGGGCGGGTGAACACTGAAGCTTTCTTT
few	TRBV7-9	TRBJ2-1	TRBD1	CASRSLGTGFPREQFF	TGTGCCAGCAGGTCTCTTGGGACAGGATTTCCTCGTGAGCAGTTCTTC
few	TRBV2	TRBJ1-2	TRBD1	CASMGQGYGYTF	TGTGCCAGCATGGGACAGGGTTACGGCTACACCTTC
-	TRBV11-1	TRBJ2-4	TRBD2	CASSLRGSGTAKNIQYF	TGTGCCAGCAGCTTACGAGGTAGCGGGACGGCCAAAAACATTCAGTACTTC
few	TRBV30	TRBJ1-2	-	CASPTGFYGYTF	TGTGCCTCCCCGACGGGGTTCTATGGCTACACCTTC
-	TRBV4-3	TRBJ2-3	TRBD2	CASSQVDRAGADTQYF	TGCGCCAGCAGCCAAGTTGACAGAGCGGGGGCAGATACGCAGTATTTT
-	TRBV30	TRBJ2-7	-	CAWSVSDEQYF	TGTGCCTGGAGTGTATCTGACGAGCAGTACTTC
-	TRBV5-1	TRBJ2-3	TRBD2	CASSRGAGGPPGDTQYF	TGCGCCAGCAGCAGAGGAGCGGGAGGGCCCCCTGGAGATACGCAGTATTTT
-	TRBV5-4	TRBJ2-7	-	CASRRPGSYEQYF	TGTGCCAGCAGACGCCCAGGCTCCTACGAGCAGTACTTC
-	TRBV5-4	TRBJ2-3	TRBD2	CASTGGGRRDTQYF	TGTGCCAGCACCGGGGGGGGGAGAAGAGATACGCAGTATTTT
-	TRBV4-1	TRBJ2-3	TRBD1	CASSQDSGGFTDTQYF	TGCGCCAGCAGCCAAGATTCAGGGGGCTTCACAGATACGCAGTATTTT
few	TRBV11-2	TRBJ2-7	TRBD1	CASTPTGSNYEQYF	TGTGCCAGCACCCCGACAGGGTCCAACTACGAGCAGTACTTC
few	TRBV9	TRBJ2-2	-	CASSPLVRGELFF	TGTGCCAGCAGCCCACTCGTCAGGGGGGAGCTGTTTTTT
few	TRBV5-6	TRBJ2-5	-	CASSFGGMQETQYF	TGTGCCAGCAGCTTTGGAGGGATGCAAGAGACCCAGTACTTC
few	TRBV9	TRBJ2-5	TRBD2	CASSVELAGAETQYF	TGTGCCAGCAGCGTAGAACTAGCGGGGGCAGAGACCCAGTACTTC
-	TRBV30	TRBJ2-7	-	CAWSVQLARYF	TGTGCCTGGAGTGTACAACTAGCTAGGTACTTC
-	TRBV30	TRBJ1-2	-	CASKERPNYGYTF	TGTGCCTCCAAAGAGAGGCCTAACTATGGCTACACCTTC
-	TRBV5-4	TRBJ1-2	TRBD1	CASSYGTEYGYTF	TGTGCCAGCAGTTACGGGACAGAATATGGCTACACCTTC
few	TRBV7-2	TRBJ1-1	-	CASSTWTEVNTEAFF	TGTGCCAGCAGCACCTGGACAGAGGTGAACACTGAAGCTTTCTTT
-	TRBV7-8	TRBJ2-4	TRBD1	CASQNRGQALAKNIQYF	TGTGCCAGCCAGAACAGGGGACAAGCCCTAGCCAAAAACATTCAGTACTTC
-	TRBV5-1	TRBJ2-7	TRBD1	CASSRDRGPEQYF	TGCGCCAGCAGCCGGGACAGGGGCCCTGAGCAGTACTTC
few	TRBV7-9	TRBJ2-7	-	CASSLLSPGEQYF	TGTGCCAGCAGCTTACTGTCCCCGGGCGAGCAGTACTTC
few	TRBV6-5	TRBJ2-6	-	CASSYSASGANVLTF	TGTGCCAGCAGTTACTCAGCCTCTGGGGCCAACGTCCTGACTTTC
-	TRBV7-3	TRBJ2-2	-	CASRREPTGELFF	TGTGCCAGCAGGAGGGAGCCCACCGGGGAGCTGTTTTTT
few	TRBV30	TRBJ1-1	-	CAWSVGLGGAFF	TGTGCCTGGAGTGTAGGGCTCGGAGGAGCTTTCTTT
few	TRBV7-9	TRBJ2-3	TRBD2	CASSYGLAVLTDTQYF	TGTGCCAGCAGCTACGGACTAGCGGTCCTCACAGATACGCAGTATTTT
few	TRBV18	TRBJ1-1	TRBD1	CASSPGTANSEAFF	TGTGCCAGCTCGCCTGGGACAGCCAATTCTGAAGCTTTCTTT
few	TRBV29-1	TRBJ1-1	-	CSVELQGYNTEAFF	TGCAGCGTTGAATTACAGGGCTACAACACTGAAGCTTTCTTT
few	TRBV5-1	TRBJ2-4	-	CASTAQGLAKNIQYF	TGCGCCAGCACGGCTCAGGGACTAGCCAAAAACATTCAGTACTTC
few	TRBV4-3	TRBJ2-5	TRBD1	CASSQRTGGPETQYF	TGCGCCAGCAGCCAAAGGACAGGGGGGCCGGAGACCCAGTACTTC
few	TRBV4-3	TRBJ2-1	-	CASGFSVGGGGNEQFF	TGCGCCAGCGGGTTTTCGGTAGGAGGGGGAGGGAATGAGCAGTTCTTC
-	TRBV29-1	TRBJ1-2	-	CSVAEQGRSGYTF	TGCAGCGTTGCGGAACAGGGACGGAGTGGCTACACCTTC
few	TRBV30	TRBJ2-7	-	CAWSRVLYEQYF	TGTGCCTGGAGTCGCGTACTGTACGAGCAGTACTTC
few	TRBV10-3	TRBJ2-1	TRBD2	CAIRDVAGGRDNEQFF	TGTGCCATCAGAGATGTAGCGGGAGGGCGCGACAATGAGCAGTTCTTC
few	TRBV10-3	TRBJ2-7	TRBD2	CAIRDGTSNGEQYF	TGTGCCATCAGGGACGGGACTAGCAATGGCGAGCAGTACTTC
-	TRBV7-9	TRBJ1-1	TRBD1	CASSPRAGQGGSFF	TGTGCCAGCAGCCCCCGAGCGGGACAGGGGGGCTCTTTCTTT
few	TRBV28	TRBJ2-7	TRBD1	CASTQGGSTGGYEQYF	TGTGCCAGCACCCAAGGGGGTTCGACAGGGGGCTACGAGCAGTACTTC
few	TRBV19	TRBJ2-7	TRBD1	CASTPQGATNEQYF	TGTGCCAGTACCCCACAGGGGGCTACCAACGAGCAGTACTTC
few	TRBV14	TRBJ1-1	-	CASRSSGFGENTEAFF	TGTGCCAGCAGATCAAGTGGTTTCGGAGAGAACACTGAAGCTTTCTTT
few	TRBV4-3	TRBJ2-7	-	CASSQLTKGVHEQYF	TGCGCCAGCAGCCAGCTAACGAAGGGGGTCCACGAGCAGTACTTC
few	TRBV19	TRBJ1-1	-	CASPWQRNTEAFF	TGTGCCAGCCCGTGGCAGCGGAACACTGAAGCTTTCTTT
-	TRBV7-6	TRBJ2-1	-	CASSLGGAGQMNEQFF	TGTGCCAGCAGCTTAGGGGGTGCGGGACAGATGAATGAGCAGTTCTTC